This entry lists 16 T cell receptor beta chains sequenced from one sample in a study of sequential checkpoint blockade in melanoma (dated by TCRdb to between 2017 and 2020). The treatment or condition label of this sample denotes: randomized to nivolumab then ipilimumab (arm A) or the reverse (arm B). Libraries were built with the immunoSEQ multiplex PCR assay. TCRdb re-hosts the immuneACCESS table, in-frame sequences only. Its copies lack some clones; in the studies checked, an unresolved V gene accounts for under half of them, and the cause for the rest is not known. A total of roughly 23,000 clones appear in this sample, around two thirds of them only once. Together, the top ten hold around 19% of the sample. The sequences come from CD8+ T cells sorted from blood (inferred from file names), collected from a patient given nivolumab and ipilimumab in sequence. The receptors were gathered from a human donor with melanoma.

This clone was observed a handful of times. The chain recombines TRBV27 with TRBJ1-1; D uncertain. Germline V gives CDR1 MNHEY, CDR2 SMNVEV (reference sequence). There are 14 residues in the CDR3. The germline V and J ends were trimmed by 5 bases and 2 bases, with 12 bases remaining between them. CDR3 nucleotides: TGTGCCAGCAGTGATGCCGGGGTCAACACTGAAGCTTTCTTT. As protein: CASSDAGVNTEAFF.

The CDR3 sequence: CASSYAGGQPQHF. CDR3 nucleotides: TGTGCCAGCAGTTACGCCGGTGGTCAGCCCCAGCATTTT. The chain employs TRBV6-5 and TRBJ1-5; D remains unclear. The V gene's germline CDR1 is MNHEY and CDR2 SVGAGI. The V end lost 2 bases, the J end lost 6 bases, and 8 bases lay between the germline ends. This CDR3 region has 13 residues.

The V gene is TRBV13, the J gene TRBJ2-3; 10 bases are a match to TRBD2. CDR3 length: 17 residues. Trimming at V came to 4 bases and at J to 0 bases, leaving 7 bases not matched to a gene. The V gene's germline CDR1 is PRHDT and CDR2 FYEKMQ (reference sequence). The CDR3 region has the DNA TGTGCCAGCAGCTACTTAGCGGGGGGCGCTAGCACAGATACGCAGTATTTT. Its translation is CASSYLAGGASTDTQYF. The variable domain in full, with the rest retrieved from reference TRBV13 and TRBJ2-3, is AAGVIQSPRHLIKEKRETATLKCYPIPRHDTVYWYQQGPGQDPQFLISFYEKMQSDKGSIPDRFSAQQFSDYHSELNMSSLELGDSALYFCASSYLAGGASTDTQYFGPGTRLTVL.

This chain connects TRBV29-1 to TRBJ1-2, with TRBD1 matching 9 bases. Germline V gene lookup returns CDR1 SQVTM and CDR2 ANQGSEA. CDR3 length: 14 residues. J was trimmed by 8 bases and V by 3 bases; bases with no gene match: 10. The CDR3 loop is CSVDARQGGRGYTF. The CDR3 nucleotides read TGCAGCGTTGATGCCCGACAGGGGGGACGCGGCTACACCTTC.

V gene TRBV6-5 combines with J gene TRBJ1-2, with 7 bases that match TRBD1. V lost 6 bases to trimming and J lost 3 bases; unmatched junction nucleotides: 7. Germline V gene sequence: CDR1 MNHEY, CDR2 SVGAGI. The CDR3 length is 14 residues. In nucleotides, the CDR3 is TGTGCCAGCAGCAGACAGGGCCGTGACTATGGCTACACCTTC. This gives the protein CASSRQGRDYGYTF.

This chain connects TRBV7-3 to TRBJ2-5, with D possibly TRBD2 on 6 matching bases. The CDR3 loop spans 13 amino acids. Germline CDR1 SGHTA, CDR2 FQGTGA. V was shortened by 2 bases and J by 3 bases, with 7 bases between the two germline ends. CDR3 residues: CASSLSGEETQYF. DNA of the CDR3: TGTGCCAGCAGCTTATCGGGGGAAGAGACCCAGTACTTC.

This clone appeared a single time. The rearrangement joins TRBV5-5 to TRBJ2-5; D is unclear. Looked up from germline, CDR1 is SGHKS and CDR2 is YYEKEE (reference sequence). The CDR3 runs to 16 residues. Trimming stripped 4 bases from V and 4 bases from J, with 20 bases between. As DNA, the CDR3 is TGTGCCAGCAGCCTTGCCGAGCCCGGTGGTCGAGAGACCCAGTACTTC. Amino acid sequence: CASSLAEPGGRETQYF.

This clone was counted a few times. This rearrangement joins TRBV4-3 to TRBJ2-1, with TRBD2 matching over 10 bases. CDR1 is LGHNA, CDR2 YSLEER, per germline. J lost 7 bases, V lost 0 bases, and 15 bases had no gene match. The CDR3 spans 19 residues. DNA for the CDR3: TGCGCCAGCAGCCAAGAACTCCTCAGCGGGGGGGCTCTATCTAATGAGCAGTTCTTC. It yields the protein CASSQELLSGGALSNEQFF.

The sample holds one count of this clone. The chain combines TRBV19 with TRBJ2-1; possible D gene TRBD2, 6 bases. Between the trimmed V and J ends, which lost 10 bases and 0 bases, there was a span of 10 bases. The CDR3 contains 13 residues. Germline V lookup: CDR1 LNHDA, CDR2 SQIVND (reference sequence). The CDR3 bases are TGTGCCACTAGCGCCTACTCCTACAATGAGCAGTTCTTC. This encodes CATSAYSYNEQFF.

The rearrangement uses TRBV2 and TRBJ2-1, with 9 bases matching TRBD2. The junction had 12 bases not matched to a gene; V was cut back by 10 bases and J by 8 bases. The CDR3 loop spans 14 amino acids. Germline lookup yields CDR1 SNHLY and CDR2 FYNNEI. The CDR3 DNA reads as TGTGCCATGCTGGGTAGCGGGGGTACCGATGAGCAGTTCTTC. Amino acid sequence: CAMLGSGGTDEQFF.

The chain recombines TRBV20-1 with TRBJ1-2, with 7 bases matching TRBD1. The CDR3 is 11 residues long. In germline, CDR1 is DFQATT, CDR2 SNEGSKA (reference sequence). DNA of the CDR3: TGCAAGGTACAGGGGACCCATGGCTACACCTTC. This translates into CKVQGTHGYTF.

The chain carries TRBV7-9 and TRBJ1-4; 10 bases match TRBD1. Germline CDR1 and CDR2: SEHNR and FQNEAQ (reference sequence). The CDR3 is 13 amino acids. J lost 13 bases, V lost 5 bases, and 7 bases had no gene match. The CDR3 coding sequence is TGTGCCAGCAGCCTAACGGGGGACAGGGGACTGTTTTTT. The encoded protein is CASSLTGDRGLFF.

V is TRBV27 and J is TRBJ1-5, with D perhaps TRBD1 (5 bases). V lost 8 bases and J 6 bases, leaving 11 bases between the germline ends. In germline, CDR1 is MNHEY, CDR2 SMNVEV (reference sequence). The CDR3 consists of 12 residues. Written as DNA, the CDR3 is TGTGCCAGCTGGCAAGGGGCTCAGCCCCAGCATTTT. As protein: CASWQGAQPQHF.

CDR3 loop: CASTITGSGNTIYF. The CDR3 DNA reads TGTGCCAGCACCATAACAGGGTCTGGAAACACCATATATTTT. The chain carries TRBV2 and TRBJ1-3; D may be TRBD1 (6 bases). The CDR3 spans 14 residues. V lost 7 bases to trimming and J lost 1 base, with 11 bases between them. Germline CDR1 and CDR2: SNHLY and FYNNEI.

The CDR3 loop is CASSVSGTHQETQYF. CDR3 nucleotides: TGTGCCAGCAGCGTATCCGGGACACACCAAGAGACCCAGTACTTC. V is TRBV7-9 and J is TRBJ2-5; tentatively, D is TRBD1 (6 bases). V lost 5 bases and J 0 bases, leaving 13 bases between the germline ends. Per the germline V gene, CDR1 is SEHNR and CDR2 is FQNEAQ (reference sequence). This CDR3 comprises 15 residues.

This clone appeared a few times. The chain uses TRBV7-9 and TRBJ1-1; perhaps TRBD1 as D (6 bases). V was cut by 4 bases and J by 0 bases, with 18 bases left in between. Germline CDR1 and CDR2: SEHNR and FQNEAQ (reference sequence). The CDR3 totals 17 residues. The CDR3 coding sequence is TGTGCCAGCAGCTCGGTTGGACGGACAGCTATGAACACTGAAGCTTTCTTT. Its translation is CASSSVGRTAMNTEAFF.